This TCR beta chain emerged from a study of blood T cell repertoires in COVID-19. The V and J ends lost 10 bases and 1 base, in that order; junction bases with no gene match: 5. The CDR3 runs to 13 residues. As originally analysed: Estimation of nucleated cell counts relied on the amplification of reference gene primers. Method: immunoSEQ multiplex PCR; TCRdb's copy keeps in-frame clones and lacks some. The V and J calls and clone size are taken from that table; D and trimming were inferred from the DNA. Counted here are around 140,000 clones, about 86% occurring once; the ten biggest clones make up about 1.6%.

The chain has TRBV12-3 or TRBV12-4 and TRBJ1-1; 8 bases line up with TRBD1. This TCR was sampled from a woman aged 60-75 years with acute or convalescent COVID-19. Sequencing was carried out using peripheral blood. CDR3 sequence reads: CATQGQGNTEAFF. Here the CDR3 DNA reads TGTGCCACACAAGGACAGGGGAACACTGAAGCTTTCTTT.